Each of the 27 T cell receptor beta chains below was sequenced from the same sample in a study of blood T cell repertoires in COVID-19. The assay was immunoSEQ multiplex PCR, and TCRdb's table has in-frame clones only and misses some. This repertoire shows over 130,000 clones, roughly 80% found once; its top ten account for around 1.6%. Material for sequencing was PBMCs or T cells enriched from blood (not recorded which). The receptors come from a woman aged 18-29 years who had been exposed to COVID-19.

The chain recombines TRBV4-1 with TRBJ2-1; a weak D match, TRBD2 (5 bases). CDR1 and CDR2 from the germline V gene are MGHRA and YSYEKL. The V and J ends lost 0 bases and 3 bases respectively, with 12 bases between them. CDR3 length: 16 residues. The CDR3 DNA is TGCGCCAGCAGCCAAGATAGGCGGGCTTTCTACAATGAGCAGTTCTTC. Its protein is CASSQDRRAFYNEQFF.

The chain joins TRBV10-1 to TRBJ1-5; 7 bases line up with TRBD1. This CDR3 is built from 15 residues. Germline loops: CDR1 WNHNN, CDR2 SYGVQD (reference sequence). Trimming cost V 6 bases and J 6 bases; bases outside gene matches: 11. CDR3 sequence reads: CASSRGGERGQPQHF. CDR3 nucleotide sequence: TGCGCCAGCAGCCGAGGGGGCGAAAGGGGTCAGCCCCAGCATTTT.

The V call is TRBV2, the J call TRBJ1-1, with D hard to call. Trimming pared 4 bases from V and 6 bases from J, leaving 9 bases between. The CDR3 is 12 residues long. Germline V CDR1 and CDR2: SNHLY, FYNNEI. The CDR3 sequence: CASSVSTAEAFF. The CDR3 DNA is TGTGCCAGCAGTGTGAGTACGGCTGAAGCTTTCTTT.

J is TRBJ2-1 and V is TRBV6-4; 13 nucleotides align to TRBD2. The length of the CDR3 is 14 residues. Germline CDR1 and CDR2: MRHNA and SNTAGT. The V gene end was trimmed by 6 bases and the J gene end by 8 bases; junction bases not matched to a gene: 4. The DNA of the CDR3 is TGTGCCAGCAGCTGGACTAGCGGGAGCTATGAGCAGTTCTTC. It yields the protein CASSWTSGSYEQFF.

The chain combines TRBV27 with TRBJ1-4, with a weak D call TRBD1 (5 bases). With 3 bases removed from V and 5 bases from J, the gap between germline ends came to 13 bases. CDR1 is MNHEY and CDR2 is SMNVEV in the germline V gene (reference sequence). This CDR3 is 15 amino acids long. DNA of the CDR3: TGTGCCAGCAGTTTGTCCGCCAGGGCAAATGAAAAACTGTTTTTT. It specifies CASSLSARANEKLFF.

The chain recombines TRBV11-3 with TRBJ2-3, with D possibly being TRBD2 (5 bases). The CDR3 totals 14 residues. V lost 4 bases, J lost 6 bases, and 14 bases lay in between. The V gene's germline CDR1 is SGHNT and CDR2 YENEEA. In DNA, the CDR3 is TGTGCCAGCAGCTCCTGGAGGAAGAATGATACGCAGTATTTT. Translation: CASSSWRKNDTQYF.

V is TRBV29-1 and J is TRBJ2-7; 7 bases align to TRBD1. Germline lookup yields CDR1 SQVTM and CDR2 ANQGSEA. V shed 6 bases, J shed 2 bases, and the junction held 4 bases outside the gene matches. The CDR3 is 12 residues long. The DNA for the CDR3 is TGCAGCGTAGCTGACAGGGCCTACGAGCAGTACTTC. Amino acid sequence: CSVADRAYEQYF.

The rearrangement joins TRBV21-1 to TRBJ2-2; the table's D call, TRBD1, was not checked against the DNA. TRBV21-1 is reported as a pseudogene. The CDR3 loop spans 15 amino acids. The CDR3 is CASSPARGDTGELFF. The DNA of the CDR3 is TGTGCCAGCAGCCCCGCCAGGGGGGACACCGGGGAGCTGTTTTTT.

J is TRBJ2-7 and V is TRBV29-1; possible D gene TRBD1, 5 bases. The V end was cut by 4 bases, the J end by 1 base, with 11 bases between. Looked up from germline, CDR1 is SQVTM and CDR2 is ANQGSEA. The CDR3 loop spans 13 amino acids. The CDR3 is CSVVKGASYEQYF. The CDR3 coding sequence is TGCAGCGTTGTGAAAGGGGCGTCCTACGAGCAGTACTTC.

This clone was counted a single time. The chain is built from TRBV5-4 and TRBJ1-2; TRBD1 might be the D (6 bases). Germline CDR1 SGHNT, CDR2 YYREEE (reference sequence). There are 16 residues in the CDR3. Trimming cost V 4 bases and J 6 bases, with 22 bases left between them. CDR3 sequence reads: CASSPGGRGLSHGYTF. DNA of the CDR3: TGTGCCAGCAGCCCCGGCGGCAGGGGCCTATCCCATGGCTACACCTTC. The variable domain in full, completed from reference TRBV5-4 and TRBJ1-2, reads ETGVTQSPTHLIKTRGQQVTLRCSSQSGHNTVSWYQQALGQGPQFIFQYYREEENGRGNFPPRFSGLQFPNYSSELNVNALELDDSALYLCASSPGGRGLSHGYTFGSGTRLTVV.

J is TRBJ1-3 and V is TRBV7-9; maybe TRBD1 (5 bases). This CDR3 comprises 14 residues. V was trimmed by 8 bases and J by 0 bases, leaving 11 bases between them. Per germline, CDR1 SEHNR and CDR2 FQNEAQ (reference sequence). In DNA form, the CDR3 reads TGTGCCAGCCGGGCAGGGCACTCTGGAAACACCATATATTTT. It encodes CASRAGHSGNTIYF.

This clone was observed a handful of times. This chain uses TRBV9 with TRBJ1-6, with D uncertain. Trimming shortened V by 4 bases and J by 5 bases, and 13 bases separated the two germline ends. Per germline, CDR1 SGDLS and CDR2 YYNGEE. The CDR3 is made up of 15 amino acids. The CDR3 region has the DNA TGTGCCAGCAGCAAAAGGTCGGGAAATAATTCACCCCTCCACTTT. Amino acid sequence: CASSKRSGNNSPLHF.

There are a few counts of this clone. V and J are TRBV28 and TRBJ1-1, with a weak D call TRBD1 (6 bases). Germline V gene lookup returns CDR1 MDHEN and CDR2 SYDVKM. The V and J ends lost 3 bases and 0 bases respectively, with 14 bases between them. The CDR3 has 16 residues. As DNA, the CDR3 is TGTGCCAGCAGTTTGCAATCCGGACAGATGAACACTGAAGCTTTCTTT. Its protein product is CASSLQSGQMNTEAFF.

The J gene is TRBJ1-3, the V gene TRBV5-1; TRBD1 is a possible D gene (6 bases). Germline V CDR1 and CDR2: SGHRS, YFSETQ. The CDR3 runs to 14 residues. Trimming took off 4 bases at V and 1 base at J, with 9 bases between the two ends. This CDR3 reads CASSQGQSGNTIYF. The CDR3 DNA reads as TGCGCCAGCAGCCAAGGACAGTCTGGAAACACCATATATTTT.

This chain uses TRBV27 with TRBJ2-7; 10 nucleotides match TRBD2. V lost 6 bases and J lost 3; bases outside the gene matches: 5. This CDR3 has 14 amino acids. In germline, CDR1 is MNHEY, CDR2 SMNVEV (reference sequence). The CDR3 reads CASSLAGAGYEQYF. The CDR3 DNA sequence: TGTGCCAGCAGCCTAGCGGGAGCAGGCTACGAGCAGTACTTC.

The chain couples TRBV14 to TRBJ2-7; TRBD2 matches 9 bases. J gave up 3 bases and V 4 bases, and 7 bases lay outside the gene matches. The CDR3 extends over 15 amino acids. Germline values: CDR1 SGHDN, CDR2 FVKESK. CDR3 sequence reads: CASSPATSGFYEQYF. For the CDR3, the DNA is TGTGCCAGCAGCCCTGCGACTAGCGGATTCTACGAGCAGTACTTC.

The chain has TRBV6-4 and TRBJ2-3, with 8 positions matching TRBD2. CDR3 length: 15 residues. From germline, CDR1 is MRHNA and CDR2 SNTAGT. V was clipped by 5 bases and J by 3 bases; unmatched bases: 7. Here the CDR3 reads CASSPSGSGTDTQYF. CDR3 DNA: TGTGCCAGCAGTCCAAGCGGGAGTGGTACAGATACGCAGTATTTT.

The V call is TRBV28, the J call TRBJ2-1, with 10 bases aligning to TRBD2. The CDR3 spans 19 residues. Germline loops: CDR1 MDHEN, CDR2 SYDVKM. The J segment lost 0 bases and the V segment lost 3 bases, leaving 11 bases of the junction unmatched. CDR3 in DNA: TGTGCCAGCAGTTTTCACCCTAGCGGGAGCCGTAACTCCTACAATGAGCAGTTCTTC. Translating gives CASSFHPSGSRNSYNEQFF.

This clone occurred a few times. The CDR3, as DNA: TGTGCCAGCAGCCCTGGGTTCAGCGGGAGTCTTATCGGCACAGATACGCAGTATTTT. Amino acid sequence: CASSPGFSGSLIGTDTQYF. J is TRBJ2-3 and V is TRBV7-8; TRBD2 matches 8 bases. CDR3 size: 19 residues. Germline loops: CDR1 SGHVS, CDR2 FQNEAQ. After removal of 5 bases from V and 1 base from J, the junction contained 17 bases not matched to a gene.

This chain uses TRBV27 with TRBJ1-2; tentative D call: TRBD1 (5 bases). CDR1 and CDR2 (germline): MNHEY, SMNVEV (reference sequence). The CDR3 runs 13 residues. Trimming took 4 bases from V and 8 from J, leaving 14 bases between them. Here the CDR3 DNA reads TGTGCCAGCAGTTACGCCACAGGCGTCGGCTACACCTTC. It codes for CASSYATGVGYTF.

V usage is TRBV27 and J usage is TRBJ1-2, with D perhaps TRBD1 (6 bases). Trimming stripped 5 bases from V and 5 bases from J, with 9 bases between. Germline V lookup: CDR1 MNHEY, CDR2 SMNVEV (reference sequence). This CDR3 comprises 12 residues. CDR3 in DNA: TGTGCCAGCAGTCCTCAGGGGTATGGCTACACCTTC. This sequence encodes CASSPQGYGYTF.

CDR3: CASSPPARAETQYF. DNA for the CDR3: TGTGCCAGCTCACCACCAGCCAGGGCAGAGACCCAGTACTTC. V and J are TRBV18 and TRBJ2-5, with D possibly TRBD1 on 5 matching bases. V lost 0 bases and J lost 4, with 9 bases in between. CDR3 length: 14 residues. CDR1 and CDR2 (germline): KGHSH, LQKENI.

The CDR3 nucleotides are TGTGCCAGCAGTTGGATTAGCGAGACCGGGGAGCTGTTTTTT. Its protein is CASSWISETGELFF. This chain links TRBV28 with TRBJ2-2; possibly TRBD2 for D (5 bases). V was cut by 4 bases and J by 5 bases, with 11 bases left in between. CDR3 length: 14 residues. Germline V lookup: CDR1 MDHEN, CDR2 SYDVKM. The full variable domain, with the rest looked up from reference TRBV28 and TRBJ2-2, is DVKVTQSSRYLVKRTGEKVFLECVQDMDHENMFWYRQDPGLGLRLIYFSYDVKMKEKGDIPEGYSVSREKKERFSLILESASTNQTSMYLCASSWISETGELFFGEGSRLTVL.

This clone was detected only a few times. The chain has TRBV14 and TRBJ2-7, with 11 bases aligning to TRBD2. This CDR3 region has 15 residues. Germline CDR1 is SGHDN and CDR2 is FVKESK. V lost 4 bases, J lost 3 bases, and 5 bases stayed unmatched. CDR3 in amino acids: CASSPGLAGRYEQYF. CDR3 in DNA: TGTGCCAGCAGCCCAGGACTAGCGGGTCGCTACGAGCAGTACTTC.

This clone appeared once. The V call is TRBV19, the J call TRBJ1-1, with D possibly TRBD1 on 5 matching bases. Germline V gene sequence: CDR1 LNHDA, CDR2 SQIVND (reference sequence). V lost 6 bases and J 8 bases, leaving 16 bases between the germline ends. The CDR3 runs to 13 residues. The DNA for the CDR3 is TGTGCCAGTAGCGTCGACAGCATCTTCGAAGCTTTCTTT. Protein sequence: CASSVDSIFEAFF.

The V and J genes are TRBV19 and TRBJ2-3, with 9 bases lining up with TRBD2. The germline V gene has CDR1 LNHDA and CDR2 SQIVND (reference sequence). The J segment lost 3 bases and the V segment lost 5 bases, leaving 6 bases of the junction unmatched. The CDR3 loop spans 15 amino acids. The chain's CDR3 is CASSLVAGDTDTQYF. The CDR3 nucleotides read TGTGCCAGTAGTCTGGTAGCGGGAGATACAGATACGCAGTATTTT.

V and J are TRBV30 and TRBJ2-1; D possibly corresponds to TRBD2 (6 bases). Germline assignment: CDR1 GTSNPN and CDR2 SVGIG (reference sequence). The CDR3 sequence is 14 residues long. The ends were cut back, 5 bases at V and 4 bases at J, with 15 bases in the middle. The CDR3 spells CAWAAAGGYNEQFF. The CDR3 coding sequence is TGTGCCTGGGCCGCGGCAGGAGGGTACAATGAGCAGTTCTTC.